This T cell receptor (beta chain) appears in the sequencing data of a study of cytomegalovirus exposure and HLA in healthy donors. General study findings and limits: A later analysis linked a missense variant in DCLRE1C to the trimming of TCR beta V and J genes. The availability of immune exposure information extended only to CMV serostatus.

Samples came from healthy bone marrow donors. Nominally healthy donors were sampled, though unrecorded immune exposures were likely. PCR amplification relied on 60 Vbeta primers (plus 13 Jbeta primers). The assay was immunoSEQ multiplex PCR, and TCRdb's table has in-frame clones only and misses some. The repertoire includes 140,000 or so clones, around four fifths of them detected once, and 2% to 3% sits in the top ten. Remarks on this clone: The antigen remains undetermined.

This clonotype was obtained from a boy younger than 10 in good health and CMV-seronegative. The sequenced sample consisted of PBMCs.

The CDR3 nucleotides are TGTGCCAGCAGCCGTGGGACAGGGGGTGCAGATACGCAGTATTTT. The encoded protein is CASSRGTGGADTQYF. The V gene is TRBV6-5, the J gene TRBJ2-3, with 11 bases matching TRBD1. Per the germline V gene, CDR1 is MNHEY and CDR2 is SVGAGI. Trimming cost V 6 bases and J 4 bases; bases outside gene matches: 6. This CDR3 spans 15 amino acids.